These 11 T cell receptor beta chains came from one sample sequenced in a study of technical replicates of blood from several donors. The table came from immunoSEQ multiplex PCR; TCRdb's copy has only in-frame clones and leaves some out. The sample gives about 61,000 clones, approximately 97% of which show up once; over 0.15% is in the top ten. Sequenced: T cells isolated from PBMCs. These receptors were collected from a human donor in good health.

The V and J genes are TRBV29-1 and TRBJ1-2, with 9 bases aligning to TRBD1. Germline-derived CDR1 and CDR2 are SQVTM and ANQGSEA. Germline trimming cut 5 bases from V and 5 bases from J; bases unmatched to any gene: 6. CDR3 size: 13 residues. The CDR3 protein is CSVTPDRGYGYTF. Written as DNA, the CDR3 is TGCAGCGTTACACCTGACAGGGGGTATGGCTACACCTTC.

The chain carries TRBV7-9 and TRBJ2-1; 11 nucleotides agree with TRBD1. Germline CDR1 and CDR2: SEHNR and FQNEAQ (reference sequence). The CDR3 loop spans 15 amino acids. Trimming at V came to 9 bases and at J to 3 bases, leaving 7 bases not matched to a gene. CDR3: CASHAGTGGYNEQFF. In DNA form, the CDR3 reads TGTGCCAGTCACGCTGGGACAGGGGGCTACAATGAGCAGTTCTTC. Variable domain in full (rest from reference TRBV7-9 and TRBJ2-1): DTGVSQNPRHKITKRGQNVTFRCDPISEHNRLYWYRQTLGQGPEFLTYFQNEAQLEKSRLLSDRFSAERPKGSFSTLEIQRTEQGDSAMYLCASHAGTGGYNEQFFGPGTRLTVL.

The chain links TRBV10-3 to TRBJ1-2; 7 bases match TRBD1. Losses at the gene ends were 4 bases for V and 4 bases for J; bases not matched to a gene: 18. This CDR3 region has 18 residues. CDR1 is ENHRY, CDR2 SYGVKD, per germline. CDR3 coding DNA: TGTGCCATCAGTGGGGAGAGGACAGGAGCTTTAGGACGCTATGGCTACACCTTC. Translating gives CAISGERTGALGRYGYTF.

This chain joins TRBV14 and TRBJ2-7; 8 bases fit TRBD1. Germline lookup yields CDR1 SGHDN and CDR2 FVKESK. This CDR3 comprises 15 residues. Unmatched junction bases numbered 6, after V lost 3 bases and J lost 2 bases. The CDR3 DNA reads TGTGCCAGCAGCCAGAAGACAGGGGCAACCTACGAGCAGTACTTC. It yields the protein CASSQKTGATYEQYF.

This clone has a single count. The rearrangement joins TRBV6-5 to TRBJ2-3, with TRBD1 identical over 9 bases. The CDR3 runs to 14 residues. Losses at the gene ends were 4 bases for V and 5 bases for J; bases not matched to a gene: 4. Germline V gene lookup returns CDR1 MNHEY and CDR2 SVGAGI. In DNA form, the CDR3 reads TGTGCCAGCAGTTTTGGGACAGGGAGAGATACGCAGTATTTT. Translating it yields CASSFGTGRDTQYF.

The rearrangement uses TRBV20-1 and TRBJ1-2; the D is unclear. The CDR3 extends over 11 amino acids. CDR1 is DFQATT, CDR2 SNEGSKA, per germline (reference sequence). V gave up 1 base and J gave up 8 bases, with 8 bases separating them. For the CDR3, the DNA is TGCAGTGCTAGAGCTAGCGGGGGCTACACCTTC. Its protein product is CSARASGGYTF.

This sequence joins TRBV25-1 and TRBJ1-1; D possibly corresponds to TRBD1 (5 bases). The ends were cut back, 2 bases at V and 1 base at J, with 8 bases in the middle. CDR3 length: 14 residues. Germline values: CDR1 MGHDK, CDR2 SYGVNS. CDR3 bases: TGTGCCAGCAGTGAACGACAGCAGAACACTGAAGCTTTCTTT. It codes for CASSERQQNTEAFF.

DNA of the CDR3: TGCGCCAGCAGCTGGGGGACAGGGGAAGAGACCCAGTACTTC. Its protein is CASSWGTGEETQYF. The rearrangement links TRBV5-1 to TRBJ2-5; 10 bases align to TRBD1. Germline V CDR1 and CDR2: SGHRS, YFSETQ. Germline trimming cut 3 bases from V and 3 bases from J; bases unmatched to any gene: 2. The CDR3 contains 14 residues.

The chain carries TRBV4-2 and TRBJ2-2; maybe TRBD2 (5 bases). This CDR3 spans 13 amino acids. Germline V lookup: CDR1 LGHNA, CDR2 YNFKEQ. Trimming took 4 bases from V and 5 from J, leaving 8 bases between them. The CDR3 nucleotides read TGTGCCAGCAGCCCAGAGCGGACCGGGGAGCTGTTTTTT. Encoded protein: CASSPERTGELFF.

This clone was detected once. The chain is built from TRBV27 and TRBJ1-1; D is undetermined. The CDR3 has 13 amino acids. Trimming took 5 bases from V and 9 from J, leaving 16 bases between them. The V gene's germline CDR1 is MNHEY and CDR2 SMNVEV (reference sequence). CDR3 DNA: TGTGCCAGCAGTCTAGTAAAATTAGGCAAAGCTTTCTTT. It yields the protein CASSLVKLGKAFF.

This chain uses TRBV2 with TRBJ1-1; D possibly corresponds to TRBD1 (5 bases). The CDR3 has 13 amino acids. Germline CDR1 reads SNHLY; CDR2 reads FYNNEI. The V and J ends lost 5 bases and 1 base respectively, with 8 bases between them. The CDR3 DNA is TGTGCCAGCAGTACCACAGGGAACACTGAAGCTTTCTTT. Its translation is CASSTTGNTEAFF.